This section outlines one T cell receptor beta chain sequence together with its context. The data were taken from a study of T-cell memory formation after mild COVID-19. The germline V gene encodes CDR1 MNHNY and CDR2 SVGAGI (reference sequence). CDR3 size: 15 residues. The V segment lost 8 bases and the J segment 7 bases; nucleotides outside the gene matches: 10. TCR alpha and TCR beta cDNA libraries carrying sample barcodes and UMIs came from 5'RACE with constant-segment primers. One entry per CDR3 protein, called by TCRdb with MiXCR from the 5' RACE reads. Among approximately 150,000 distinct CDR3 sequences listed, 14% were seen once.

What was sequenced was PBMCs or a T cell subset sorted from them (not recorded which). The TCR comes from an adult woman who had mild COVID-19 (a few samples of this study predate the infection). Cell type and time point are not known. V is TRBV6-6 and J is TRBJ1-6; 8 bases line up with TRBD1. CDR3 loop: CASVGTGGRNSPLHF. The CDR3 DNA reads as TGTGCCAGCGTGGGGACAGGAGGAAGGAATTCACCCCTCCACTTT.